The present T cell receptor beta chain was sequenced within a study of shared T cell receptors in the human thymus. The germline V gene encodes CDR1 SGHDN and CDR2 FVKESK. The trim removed 3 bases at V and 1 base at J, leaving 12 bases unmatched. The CDR3 covers 19 residues. Produced via immunoSEQ multiplex PCR; TCRdb's table is partial and in-frame only. This sample yields more than 550,000 clones, of which 70% to 90% are seen a single time; approximately 0.01% belongs to the top ten. In addition, the sample was reused for a study of human thymus T cells. That study reports: Those donating were healthy Finnish infants in corrective surgery for congenital heart defects. Thymic samples were excised during corrective heart operations. An apparent bias in V and J gene usage was seen in thymic and blood repertoires. Related work showed strongly overlapping thymic repertoires across unrelated individuals.

Sequencing was done on a sample of thymocytes. The receptor comes from a girl less than two years old with a congenital heart defect. The chain links TRBV14 to TRBJ2-7, with TRBD2 identical over 13 bases. The chain's CDR3 is CASSHSATSGGLHSYEQYF. The CDR3 DNA reads as TGTGCCAGCAGCCATAGCGCGACTAGCGGGGGGTTACATTCCTACGAGCAGTACTTC.